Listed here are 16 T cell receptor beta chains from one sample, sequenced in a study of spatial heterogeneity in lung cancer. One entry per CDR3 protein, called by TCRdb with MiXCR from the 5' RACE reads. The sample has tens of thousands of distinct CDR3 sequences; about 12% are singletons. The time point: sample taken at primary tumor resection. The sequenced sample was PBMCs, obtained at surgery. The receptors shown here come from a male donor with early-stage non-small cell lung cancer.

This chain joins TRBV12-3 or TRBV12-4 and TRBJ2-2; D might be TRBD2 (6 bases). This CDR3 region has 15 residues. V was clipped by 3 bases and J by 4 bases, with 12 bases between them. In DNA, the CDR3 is TGTGCCAGCAGTTTTGGGCTAGCGAGCACCGGGGAGCTGTTTTTT. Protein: CASSFGLASTGELFF.

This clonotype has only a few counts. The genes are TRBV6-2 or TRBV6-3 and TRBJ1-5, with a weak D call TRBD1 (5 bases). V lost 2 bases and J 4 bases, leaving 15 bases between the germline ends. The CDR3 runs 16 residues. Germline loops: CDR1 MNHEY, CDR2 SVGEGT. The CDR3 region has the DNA TGTGCCAGCAGTTACGCAGGGAAAGGAAGAAATCAGCCCCAGCATTTT. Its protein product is CASSYAGKGRNQPQHF.

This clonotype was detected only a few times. Here the CDR3 DNA reads TGTGCCAGTAGTTTCTCTAGCGGGGATAGGGAAAACATTCAGTACTTC. The encoded protein is CASSFSSGDRENIQYF. The chain is built from TRBV19 and TRBJ2-4, with TRBD2 matching over 9 bases. This CDR3 spans 16 amino acids. Germline trimming cut 5 bases from V and 5 bases from J; bases unmatched to any gene: 10. CDR1 is LNHDA and CDR2 is SQIVND in the germline V gene (reference sequence).

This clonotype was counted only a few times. The CDR3 DNA sequence: TGTGCCAGCAGCTTTGGACAGGGCAGCAATCAGCCCCAGCATTTT. Translation gives CASSFGQGSNQPQHF. V is TRBV3-1 and J is TRBJ1-5, with 8 bases fitting TRBD1. The length of the CDR3 is 15 residues. Germline CDR1 is LGHDT and CDR2 is YNNKEL (reference sequence). Germline trimming cut 5 bases from V and 1 base from J; bases unmatched to any gene: 4.

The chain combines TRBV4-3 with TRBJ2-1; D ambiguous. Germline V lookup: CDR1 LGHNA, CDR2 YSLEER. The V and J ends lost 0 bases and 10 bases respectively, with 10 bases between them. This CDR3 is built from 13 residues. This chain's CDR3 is CASSQELTVEQFF. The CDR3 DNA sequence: TGCGCCAGCAGCCAAGAGTTGACCGTAGAGCAGTTCTTC.

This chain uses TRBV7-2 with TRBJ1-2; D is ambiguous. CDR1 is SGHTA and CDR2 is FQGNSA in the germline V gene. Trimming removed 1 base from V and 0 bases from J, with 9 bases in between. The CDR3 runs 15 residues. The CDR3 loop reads CASSLDRVANYGYTF. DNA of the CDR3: TGTGCCAGCAGCTTAGACCGGGTAGCTAACTATGGCTACACCTTC.

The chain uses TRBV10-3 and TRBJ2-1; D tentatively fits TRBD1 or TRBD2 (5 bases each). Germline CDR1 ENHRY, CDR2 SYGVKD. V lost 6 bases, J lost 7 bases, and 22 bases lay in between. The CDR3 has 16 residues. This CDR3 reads CAISSPGPTGPNEQFF. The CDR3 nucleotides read TGTGCCATCAGCTCCCCGGGGCCAACTGGCCCTAATGAGCAGTTCTTC.

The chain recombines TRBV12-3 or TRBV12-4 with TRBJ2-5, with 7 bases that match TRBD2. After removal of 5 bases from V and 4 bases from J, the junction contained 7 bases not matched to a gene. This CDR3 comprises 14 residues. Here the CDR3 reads CASSPSTSRETQYF. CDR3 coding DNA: TGTGCCAGCAGTCCATCGACTAGCCGAGAGACCCAGTACTTC.

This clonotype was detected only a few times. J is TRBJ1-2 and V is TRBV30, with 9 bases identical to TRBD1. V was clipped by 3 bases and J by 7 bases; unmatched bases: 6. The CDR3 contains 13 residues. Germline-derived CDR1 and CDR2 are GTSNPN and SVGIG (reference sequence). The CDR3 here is CAWRGTGGSGYTF. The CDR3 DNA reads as TGTGCCTGGAGGGGTACAGGGGGCTCTGGCTACACCTTC.

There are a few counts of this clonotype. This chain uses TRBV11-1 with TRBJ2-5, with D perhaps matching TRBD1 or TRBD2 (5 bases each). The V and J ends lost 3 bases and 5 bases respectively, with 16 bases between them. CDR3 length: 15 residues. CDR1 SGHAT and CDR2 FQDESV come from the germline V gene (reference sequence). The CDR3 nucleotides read TGTGCCAGCAGCTTTTGGTTTGGGGGTAACGAGACCCAGTACTTC. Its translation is CASSFWFGGNETQYF.

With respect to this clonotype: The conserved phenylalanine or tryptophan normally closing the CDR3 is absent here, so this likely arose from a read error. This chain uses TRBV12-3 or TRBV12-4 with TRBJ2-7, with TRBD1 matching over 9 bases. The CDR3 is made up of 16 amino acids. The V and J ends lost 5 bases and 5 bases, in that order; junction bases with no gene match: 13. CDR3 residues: CASSSTSGTGFNEQYS. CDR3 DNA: TGTGCCAGCAGTAGCACCTCCGGGACAGGGTTTAACGAGCAGTACTCC.

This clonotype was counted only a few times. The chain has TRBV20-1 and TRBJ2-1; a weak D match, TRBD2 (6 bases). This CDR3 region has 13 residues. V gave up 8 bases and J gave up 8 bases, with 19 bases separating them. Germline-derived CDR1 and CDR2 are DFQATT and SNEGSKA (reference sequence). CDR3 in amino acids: CSSGPPGGDEQFF. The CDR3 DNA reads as TGCAGTTCGGGACCCCCTGGAGGGGATGAGCAGTTCTTC.

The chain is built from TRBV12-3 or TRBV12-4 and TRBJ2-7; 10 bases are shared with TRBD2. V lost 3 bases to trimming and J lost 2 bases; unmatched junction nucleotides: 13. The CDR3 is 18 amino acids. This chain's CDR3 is CASSFGDLSGRGAYEQYF. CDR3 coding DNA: TGTGCCAGCAGTTTCGGCGACCTCAGCGGGAGGGGGGCCTACGAGCAGTACTTC.

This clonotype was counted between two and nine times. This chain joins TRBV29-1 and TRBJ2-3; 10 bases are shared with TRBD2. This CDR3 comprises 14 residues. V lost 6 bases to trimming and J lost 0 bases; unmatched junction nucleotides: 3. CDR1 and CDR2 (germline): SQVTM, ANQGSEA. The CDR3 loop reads CSVGTSASTDTQYF. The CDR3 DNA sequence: TGCAGCGTCGGGACTAGCGCCAGCACAGATACGCAGTATTTT.

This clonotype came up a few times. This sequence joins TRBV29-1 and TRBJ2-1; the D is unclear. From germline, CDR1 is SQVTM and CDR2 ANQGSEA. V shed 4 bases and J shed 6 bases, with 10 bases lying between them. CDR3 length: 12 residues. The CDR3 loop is CSVVISTNEQFF. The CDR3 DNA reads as TGCAGCGTTGTCATCTCCACCAATGAGCAGTTCTTC.

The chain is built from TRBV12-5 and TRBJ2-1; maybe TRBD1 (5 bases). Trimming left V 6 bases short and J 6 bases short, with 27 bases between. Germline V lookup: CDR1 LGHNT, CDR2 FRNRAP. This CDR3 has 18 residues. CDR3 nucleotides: TGTGCTAGTGGCCCTCCCTCCAGCTCTAGATGGGGCTTCAATGAGCAGTTCTTC. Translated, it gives CASGPPSSSRWGFNEQFF.